A single sample gave rise to the 6 T cell receptor beta chains below, sequenced in a study of T cell responses to AZD1222 COVID-19 vaccine. Sequencing was performed with immunoSEQ multiplex PCR; in TCRdb, only in-frame clones are kept and a portion is missing. The table has under 140,000 clones, 88% seen once. Sample: peripheral blood, taken on day 0 of AZD1222 vaccination. These receptors originate from an adult in good health.

This sequence joins TRBV4-1 and TRBJ1-2; 8 nucleotides agree with TRBD1. The CDR3 sequence is 14 residues long. With 3 bases clipped from V and 7 bases from J, the junction kept 7 bases outside the gene matches. Germline CDR1 and CDR2: MGHRA and YSYEKL. CDR3 sequence: CASSQTGTGIGYTF. DNA of the CDR3: TGCGCCAGCAGCCAGACCGGGACAGGTATTGGCTACACCTTC.

The V call is TRBV6-5, the J call TRBJ1-5; 7 bases line up with TRBD1. Germline assignment: CDR1 MNHEY and CDR2 SVGAGI. This CDR3 has 14 residues. V lost 6 bases to trimming and J lost 2 bases; unmatched junction nucleotides: 4. The CDR3 bases are TGTGCCAGCAGCAGACAGGGTGGCAATCAGCCCCAGCATTTT. This encodes CASSRQGGNQPQHF.

The chain has TRBV25-1 and TRBJ1-2; D gene ambiguous. CDR1 is MGHDK, CDR2 SYGVNS, per germline. The CDR3 sequence is 12 residues long. V lost 5 bases and J 8 bases, leaving 12 bases between the germline ends. CDR3 residues: CASSYQTGGYTF. In DNA form, the CDR3 reads TGTGCCAGCAGTTACCAAACCGGGGGCTACACCTTC.

A single count supports this clone. The chain is built from TRBV3-1 (or the pseudogene TRBV3-2) and TRBJ2-7; D is possibly TRBD2 (5 bases). Trimming left V 1 base short and J 0 bases short, with 10 bases between. In germline, CDR1 is LGHDT, CDR2 YNNKEL (reference sequence). The CDR3 is 15 amino acids. The CDR3 bases are TGTGCCAGCAGCCAAGGCCGGAGGCTCTCCTACGAGCAGTACTTC. It codes for CASSQGRRLSYEQYF.

This chain links TRBV11-2 with TRBJ2-7; D not resolved. V was cut by 6 bases and J by 1 base, with 4 bases left in between. CDR1 and CDR2 (germline): SGHAT, FQNNGV. The CDR3 is 11 residues long. The CDR3, as DNA: TGTGCCAGCAGTCGATCCTACGAGCAGTACTTC. It yields the protein CASSRSYEQYF. The full variable domain, completed using reference TRBV11-2 and TRBJ2-7, is EAGVAQSPRYKIIEKRQSVAFWCNPISGHATLYWYQQILGQGPKLLIQFQNNGVVDDSQLPKDRFSAERLKGVDSTLKIQPAKLEDSAVYLCASSRSYEQYFGPGTRLTVT.

The genes are TRBV28 and TRBJ2-2; 7 bases line up with TRBD2. Germline V gene sequence: CDR1 MDHEN, CDR2 SYDVKM. The CDR3 runs to 14 residues. V dropped 5 bases and J dropped 3; count of bases not matched to a gene: 3. DNA for the CDR3: TGTGCCAGCAGTCCTAGCGGTTACACCGGGGAGCTGTTTTTT. Protein sequence: CASSPSGYTGELFF.